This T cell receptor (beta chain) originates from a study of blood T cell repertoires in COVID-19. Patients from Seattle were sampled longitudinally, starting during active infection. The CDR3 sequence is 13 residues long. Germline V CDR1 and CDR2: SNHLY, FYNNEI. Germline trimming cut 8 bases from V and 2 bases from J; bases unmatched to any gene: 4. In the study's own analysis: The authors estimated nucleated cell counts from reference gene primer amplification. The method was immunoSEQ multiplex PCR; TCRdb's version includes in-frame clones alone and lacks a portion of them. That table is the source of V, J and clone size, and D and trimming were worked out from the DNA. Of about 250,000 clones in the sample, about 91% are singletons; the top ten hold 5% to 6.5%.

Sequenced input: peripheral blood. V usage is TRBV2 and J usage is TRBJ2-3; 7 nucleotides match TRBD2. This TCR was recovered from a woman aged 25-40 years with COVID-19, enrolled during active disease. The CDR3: CASGRDYTDTQYF. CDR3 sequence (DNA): TGTGCCAGCGGCCGGGACTACACAGATACGCAGTATTTT.